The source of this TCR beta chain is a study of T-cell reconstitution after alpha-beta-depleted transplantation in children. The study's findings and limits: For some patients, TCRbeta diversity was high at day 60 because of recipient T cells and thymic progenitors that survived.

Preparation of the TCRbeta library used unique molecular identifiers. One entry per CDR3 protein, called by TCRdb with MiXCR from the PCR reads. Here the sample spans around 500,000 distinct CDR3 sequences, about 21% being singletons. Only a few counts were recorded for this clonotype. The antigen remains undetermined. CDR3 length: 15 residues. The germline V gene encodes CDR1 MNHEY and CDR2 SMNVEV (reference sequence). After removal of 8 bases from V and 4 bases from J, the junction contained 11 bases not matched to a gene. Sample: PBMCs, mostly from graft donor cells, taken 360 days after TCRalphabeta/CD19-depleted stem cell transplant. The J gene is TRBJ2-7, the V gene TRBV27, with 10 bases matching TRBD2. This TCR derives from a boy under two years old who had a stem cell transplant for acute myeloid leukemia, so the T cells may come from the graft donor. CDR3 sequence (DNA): TGTGCCAGCGGAGGAACCGGGACTAGCGAGTACGAGCAGTACTTC. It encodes CASGGTGTSEYEQYF.